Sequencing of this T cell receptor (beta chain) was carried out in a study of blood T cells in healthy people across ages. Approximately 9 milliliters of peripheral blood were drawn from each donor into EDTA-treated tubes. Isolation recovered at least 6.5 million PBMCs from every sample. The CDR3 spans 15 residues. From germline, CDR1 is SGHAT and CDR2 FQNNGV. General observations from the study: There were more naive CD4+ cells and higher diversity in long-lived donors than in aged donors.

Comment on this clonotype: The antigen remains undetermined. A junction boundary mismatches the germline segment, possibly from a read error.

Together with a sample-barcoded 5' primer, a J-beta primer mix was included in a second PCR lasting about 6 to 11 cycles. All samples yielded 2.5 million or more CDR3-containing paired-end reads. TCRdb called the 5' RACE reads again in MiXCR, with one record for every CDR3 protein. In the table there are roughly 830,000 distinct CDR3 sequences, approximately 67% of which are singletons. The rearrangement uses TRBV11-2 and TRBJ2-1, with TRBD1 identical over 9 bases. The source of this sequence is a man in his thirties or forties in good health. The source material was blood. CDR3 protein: CASSLDRGAYNEQFF. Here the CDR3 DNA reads TGTGCCAGCAGTTTAGACAGGGGGGCCTACAATGAGCAGTTCTTC.